Presented here are 28 T cell receptor beta chains from one specimen sequenced in a study of blood T cell repertoires in COVID-19 (dated by TCRdb to between 2020 and 2021). Library preparation employed the immunoSEQ multiplex PCR assay. The table was pulled from immuneACCESS by TCRdb, which kept in-frame rearrangements only. Such tables lose some clones; where checked, under half of the loss comes from unresolved V genes, and the rest has no known cause. For this sample the table gives about 240,000 clones, of which approximately 83% were detected only once. Of the sample, approximately 4% is held by the ten largest clones. Material for sequencing was PBMCs or T cells enriched from blood (not recorded which). Receptors were obtained from a woman aged 40 to 50 who had been exposed to COVID-19.

This sequence joins TRBV5-4 and TRBJ2-3; 11 bases match TRBD2. The CDR3 totals 16 residues. Germline CDR1 is SGHNT and CDR2 is YYREEE (reference sequence). V was pared by 3 bases and J by 4 bases, with 7 bases of the junction left unmatched. The CDR3 reads CASSSLAGGRSDTQYF. The CDR3 DNA reads as TGTGCCAGCAGCTCCTTAGCGGGGGGGCGGTCAGATACGCAGTATTTT.

This chain uses TRBV10-3 with TRBJ1-1; tentative D call: TRBD1 (5 bases). V was clipped by 10 bases and J by 0 bases, with 18 bases between them. The CDR3 has 15 residues. CDR1 is ENHRY and CDR2 is SYGVKD in the germline V gene. The CDR3 is CATDMEGRMNTEAFF. The CDR3 nucleotides read TGTGCCACCGACATGGAGGGGAGGATGAACACTGAAGCTTTCTTT.

The V gene is TRBV10-3, the J gene TRBJ2-1, with 8 bases identical to TRBD2. CDR3 length equals 16 residues. Germline V CDR1 and CDR2: ENHRY, SYGVKD. V was pared by 5 bases and J by 8 bases, with 14 bases of the junction left unmatched. CDR3 in amino acids: CAISPSRAGGIYEQFF. In nucleotides, the CDR3 is TGTGCCATCAGTCCCTCCCGGGCGGGGGGAATCTATGAGCAGTTCTTC.

The chain joins TRBV30 to TRBJ2-1; unclear D gene. This CDR3 is built from 14 residues. Germline loops: CDR1 GTSNPN, CDR2 SVGIG (reference sequence). V was pared by 0 bases and J by 12 bases, with 18 bases between. The CDR3 nucleotides read TGTGCCTGGAGTGTTGTTGGGCCTTTCTCCGGGCAGTTCTTC. This codes for CAWSVVGPFSGQFF.

Concerning this clone: At one boundary the junction diverges from the germline segment, which might be a read error. The chain employs TRBV7-2 and TRBJ2-1; 12 nucleotides line up with TRBD2. The CDR3 has 14 amino acids. Germline V gene data show CDR1 as SGHTA and CDR2 as FQGNSA. The CDR3 DNA reads TGTGCCAGCAGCCTAGCGGGGGGGCGGAATGAGCAGTTCTTC. Amino acid sequence: CASSLAGGRNEQFF. The whole variable domain, filled in from reference TRBV7-2 and TRBJ2-1, reads GAGVSQSPSNKVTEKGKDVELRCDPISGHTALYWYRQSLGQGLEFLIYFQGNSAPDKSGLPSDRFSAERTGGSVSTLTIQRTQQEDSAVYLCASSLAGGRNEQFFGPGTRLTVL.

The V and J genes are TRBV7-8 and TRBJ1-6; a weak D match, TRBD1 (5 bases). Trimming took off 1 base at V and 7 bases at J, with 14 bases between the two ends. The length of the CDR3 is 16 residues. The germline gives CDR1 SGHVS, CDR2 FQNEAQ. The CDR3 bases are TGTGCCAGCAGCTTAGGAGGTGGGGGAGGGAATTCACCCCTCCACTTT. Amino acid sequence: CASSLGGGGGNSPLHF.

The chain links TRBV28 to TRBJ1-2, with 12 bases matching TRBD1. Germline CDR1 and CDR2: MDHEN and SYDVKM. The CDR3 runs 13 residues. V lost 10 bases, J lost 7 bases, and 7 bases stayed unmatched. CDR3 region: CATGTGGVGGYTF. The CDR3 DNA is TGTGCCACCGGGACAGGGGGCGTTGGTGGCTACACCTTC.

V gene TRBV6-5 combines with J gene TRBJ2-1; TRBD2 aligns across 8 bases. V gave up 0 bases and J gave up 10 bases; unmatched junction bases: 8. The germline V gene has CDR1 MNHEY and CDR2 SVGAGI. The CDR3 runs 15 residues. This chain's CDR3 is CASSYSKYGGAEQFF. CDR3 in DNA: TGTGCCAGCAGTTACTCGAAATACGGGGGGGCAGAGCAGTTCTTC.

The rearrangement links TRBV18 to TRBJ2-7; 13 positions match TRBD2. V shed 3 bases, J shed 4 bases, and the junction held 12 bases outside the gene matches. From germline, CDR1 is KGHSH and CDR2 LQKENI. The CDR3 extends over 18 amino acids. In DNA, the CDR3 is TGTGCCAGCTCACCGCTAGAGGGACTAGCGGGGAAGACGTACGAGCAGTACTTC. This gives the protein CASSPLEGLAGKTYEQYF.

The chain couples TRBV7-8 to TRBJ2-1; D gene uncertain. Trimming shortened V by 5 bases and J by 6 bases, and 17 bases separated the two germline ends. The CDR3 extends over 15 amino acids. Germline CDR1 and CDR2: SGHVS and FQNEAQ. CDR3 sequence: CASSIRQPLRNEQFF. In nucleotides, the CDR3 is TGTGCCAGCAGCATCCGACAACCCTTACGCAATGAGCAGTTCTTC.

This chain connects TRBV6-5 to TRBJ2-7; 7 nucleotides agree with TRBD2. The V gene's germline CDR1 is MNHEY and CDR2 SVGAGI. The CDR3 length is 13 residues. With V trimmed by 7 bases and J by 4 bases, 7 bases remained unmatched. The CDR3 sequence is CASKIGGTYEQYF. DNA for the CDR3: TGTGCCAGCAAAATCGGGGGGACTTACGAGCAGTACTTC.

This clone was counted once. This chain uses TRBV12-3 or TRBV12-4 with TRBJ1-2; D gene ambiguous. Trimming took off 7 bases at V and 4 bases at J, with 13 bases between the two ends. CDR3 length equals 13 residues. The CDR3 sequence is CASTESRGYGYTF. CDR3 nucleotides: TGTGCCAGCACTGAAAGCCGGGGCTATGGCTACACCTTC.

The J gene is TRBJ2-1, the V gene TRBV2; 8 positions agree with TRBD1. This CDR3 region has 16 residues. The trim removed 4 bases at V and 2 bases at J, leaving 7 bases unmatched. Germline V gives CDR1 SNHLY, CDR2 FYNNEI. CDR3 loop: CASSVRDRGPYNEQFF. Here the CDR3 DNA reads TGTGCCAGCAGTGTAAGAGACAGGGGCCCCTACAATGAGCAGTTCTTC.

This clone was picked up one time. CDR3 loop: CASSFQGGGYTF. The CDR3 DNA reads TGTGCCAGCAGCTTCCAGGGGGGCGGCTACACCTTC. The chain has TRBV5-4 and TRBJ1-2, with TRBD1 matching 7 bases. Trimming at V came to 2 bases and at J to 8 bases, leaving 3 bases not matched to a gene. There are 12 residues in the CDR3. From germline, CDR1 is SGHNT and CDR2 YYREEE (reference sequence). The full variable domain, rest sourced from reference TRBV5-4 and TRBJ1-2, is ETGVTQSPTHLIKTRGQQVTLRCSSQSGHNTVSWYQQALGQGPQFIFQYYREEENGRGNFPPRFSGLQFPNYSSELNVNALELDDSALYLCASSFQGGGYTFGSGTRLTVV.

There are many counts of this clone. Distinct nucleotide sequences in the sample also encode this CDR3. The chain carries TRBV18 and TRBJ2-5; D is possibly TRBD1 (5 bases). Germline assignment: CDR1 KGHSH and CDR2 LQKENI. The CDR3 contains 13 residues. Trimming left V 1 base short and J 3 bases short, with 6 bases between. The CDR3 protein is CASSPLREETQYF. The CDR3 DNA reads as TGTGCCAGCTCACCACTCAGGGAAGAGACCCAGTACTTC.

V and J are TRBV11-3 and TRBJ2-2, with D perhaps matching TRBD2 (7 bases). The V and J ends lost 2 bases and 0 bases respectively, with 13 bases between them. The CDR3 consists of 17 residues. Germline CDR1 and CDR2: SGHNT and YENEEA. The CDR3 is CASSLTAGDTNTGELFF. CDR3 nucleotide sequence: TGTGCCAGCAGCTTAACCGCGGGGGACACGAACACCGGGGAGCTGTTTTTT.

The chain links TRBV7-2 to TRBJ2-2; no definite D call. The CDR3 spans 16 residues. V was trimmed by 1 base and J by 0 bases, leaving 9 bases between them. Germline V gives CDR1 SGHTA, CDR2 FQGNSA. The CDR3 nucleotides are TGTGCCAGCAGCTTAGGGGCCGTTGCGAACACCGGGGAGCTGTTTTTT. Its translation is CASSLGAVANTGELFF.

This clone has ten or more counts. CDR3 protein: CASSRRGGERADTQYF. The CDR3 DNA follows: TGCGCCAGCAGCCGCCGAGGGGGAGAACGCGCAGATACGCAGTATTTT. The rearrangement uses TRBV4-3 and TRBJ2-3; D possibly corresponds to TRBD1 (6 bases). Germline V gives CDR1 LGHNA, CDR2 YSLEER. This CDR3 has 16 amino acids. V dropped 4 bases and J dropped 4 bases, with 18 bases sitting between them.

The V gene is TRBV7-3, the J gene TRBJ1-1; D unclear. V was trimmed by 1 base and J by 9 bases, leaving 9 bases between them. The germline gives CDR1 SGHTA, CDR2 FQGTGA. CDR3 length: 12 amino acids. CDR3: CASSLNGQKAFF. CDR3 bases: TGTGCCAGCAGCTTAAATGGGCAGAAAGCTTTCTTT. The full variable domain, in which reference TRBV7-3 and TRBJ1-1 provide the parts outside the CDR3, is GAGVSQTPSNKVTEKGKYVELRCDPISGHTALYWYRQSLGQGPEFLIYFQGTGAADDSGLPNDRFFAVRPEGSVSTLKIQRTERGDSAVYLCASSLNGQKAFFGQGTRLTVV.

This chain uses TRBV7-3 with TRBJ2-5; weak D call: TRBD1 (6 bases). Germline V gene lookup returns CDR1 SGHTA and CDR2 FQGTGA. CDR3 size: 13 residues. V was trimmed by 5 bases and J by 4 bases, leaving 11 bases between them. The CDR3 region is CASSVQGGETQYF. DNA for the CDR3: TGTGCCAGCAGCGTACAGGGTGGAGAGACCCAGTACTTC.

The chain carries TRBV27 and TRBJ1-2; tentative D call: TRBD1 (5 bases). CDR1 and CDR2 (germline): MNHEY, SMNVEV (reference sequence). This CDR3 has 15 amino acids. Trimming cost V 5 bases and J 3 bases, with 16 bases left between them. DNA for the CDR3: TGTGCCAGCAGTCGGGGGTCCAGGGAATACTATGGCTACACCTTC. Translated, it gives CASSRGSREYYGYTF.

This clone appeared once. V and J are TRBV2 and TRBJ1-5, with D perhaps matching TRBD1 (5 bases). The germline V gene has CDR1 SNHLY and CDR2 FYNNEI. Trimming removed 7 bases at V and 2 bases at J, with 18 bases between. The CDR3 consists of 16 residues. The CDR3 DNA is TGTGCCAGCAAAGACTCGCAGGGTCTTGGCAATCAGCCCCAGCATTTT. This sequence encodes CASKDSQGLGNQPQHF.

Written as DNA, the CDR3 is TGTGCCATCAGTGAAGGGGGTGCGATCTACAATGAGCAGTTCTTC. Amino acid sequence: CAISEGGAIYNEQFF. The gene calls are TRBV10-3 and TRBJ2-1; D may be TRBD1 (6 bases). Germline lookup yields CDR1 ENHRY and CDR2 SYGVKD. The V end lost 3 bases, the J end lost 3 bases, and 12 bases lay between the germline ends. There are 15 residues in the CDR3.

This clone was detected a few times. The chain has TRBV24-1 and TRBJ2-4; TRBD1 aligns across 9 bases. The germline gives CDR1 KGHDR, CDR2 SFDVKD. J was trimmed by 9 bases and V by 2 bases; bases with no gene match: 10. The CDR3 contains 16 residues. DNA of the CDR3: TGTGCCACCAGTGATTCGACCCGGGACAGGGTGGGCATTCAGTACTTC. Translated: CATSDSTRDRVGIQYF.

This chain links TRBV5-8 with TRBJ2-7, with TRBD1 as a possible D gene (6 bases). Germline loops: CDR1 SGHTS, CDR2 YDEGEE. CDR3 length equals 14 residues. V gave up 0 bases and J gave up 6 bases, with 13 bases separating them. CDR3 region: CASSLDAGVLEQYF. CDR3 coding DNA: TGTGCCAGCAGCTTGGATGCAGGGGTCCTCGAGCAGTACTTC.

The chain is built from TRBV2 and TRBJ1-1; D is uncertain. With 7 bases removed from V and 0 bases from J, the gap between germline ends came to 12 bases. Germline V gives CDR1 SNHLY, CDR2 FYNNEI. The CDR3 is 14 amino acids. The CDR3: CASIADGLNTEAFF. The CDR3 DNA sequence: TGTGCCAGCATAGCGGACGGATTGAACACTGAAGCTTTCTTT.

The V and J genes are TRBV9 and TRBJ1-6; D may be TRBD1 (5 bases). The CDR3 spans 18 residues. Germline loops: CDR1 SGDLS, CDR2 YYNGEE. V was shortened by 0 bases and J by 0 bases, with 13 bases between the two germline ends. The CDR3 DNA follows: TGTGCCAGCAGCGTAGGGACACAACAGAGCTCCTATAATTCACCCCTCCACTTT. Protein product: CASSVGTQQSSYNSPLHF.

The gene calls are TRBV10-3 and TRBJ2-7; D is perhaps TRBD2 (6 bases). Trimming removed 8 bases at V and 0 bases at J, with 11 bases between. Germline-derived CDR1 and CDR2 are ENHRY and SYGVKD. The CDR3 spans 13 residues. The CDR3 sequence is CAIGDGSSYEQYF. Here the CDR3 DNA reads TGTGCCATCGGGGACGGGAGCTCCTACGAGCAGTACTTC.